This passage covers 21 T cell receptor beta chains from one sample sequenced in a study of blood T cell repertoires in COVID-19. Assay used: immunoSEQ multiplex PCR; TCRdb lists only in-frame clones, some missing. The sample yields around 180,000 clones, about 81% seen once. The sample comprised peripheral blood. These receptors were obtained from a woman older than 75 with COVID-19, enrolled during active disease.

The DNA for the CDR3 is TGTGCCATCAGTGATGGGCAAGGACAGTATGGCTACACCTTC. This sequence encodes CAISDGQGQYGYTF. The chain combines TRBV10-3 with TRBJ1-2, with D possibly being TRBD1 (6 bases). From germline, CDR1 is ENHRY and CDR2 SYGVKD. This CDR3 has 14 residues. Trimming removed 3 bases from V and 5 bases from J, with 13 bases in between.

This clone turned up a few times. The V gene is TRBV2, the J gene TRBJ2-5; D gene unclear. Germline V gene sequence: CDR1 SNHLY, CDR2 FYNNEI. The length of the CDR3 is 12 residues. The V and J ends lost 1 base and 3 bases respectively, with 3 bases between them. CDR3 loop: CASSEVEETQYF. The DNA of the CDR3 is TGTGCCAGCAGTGAAGTCGAAGAGACCCAGTACTTC.

The CDR3 spells CASSYEAGTGGEKLFF. CDR3 coding DNA: TGTGCCAGCAGTTACGAAGCCGGGACAGGGGGCGAAAAACTGTTTTTT. The J gene is TRBJ1-4, the V gene TRBV6-2 or TRBV6-3, with 12 nucleotides matching TRBD1. Trimming at V came to 2 bases and at J to 8 bases, leaving 6 bases not matched to a gene. CDR1 is MNHEY, CDR2 SVGEGT, per germline. The CDR3 loop spans 16 amino acids.

The chain is built from TRBV6-5 and TRBJ2-7; D perhaps matches TRBD1 (6 bases). Germline V lookup: CDR1 MNHEY, CDR2 SVGAGI. The CDR3 covers 13 residues. V dropped 3 bases and J dropped 4 bases, with 10 bases sitting between them. The CDR3 nucleotides read TGTGCCAGCAGTTATGGGGGCGAGTACGAGCAGTACTTC. Its translation: CASSYGGEYEQYF.

This clone turned up a few times. The V gene is TRBV6-6, the J gene TRBJ1-2, with 9 bases fitting TRBD1. This CDR3 has 13 residues. After removal of 6 bases from V and 8 bases from J, the junction contained 7 bases not matched to a gene. CDR1 is MNHNY, CDR2 SVGAGI, per germline (reference sequence). The CDR3, as DNA: TGTGCCAGCAGGGGACAGGGTTCCAACGGCTACACCTTC. This codes for CASRGQGSNGYTF.

The gene calls are TRBV18 and TRBJ2-3, with D possibly being TRBD1 (5 bases). CDR1 is KGHSH, CDR2 LQKENI, per germline. The CDR3 has 14 amino acids. Trimming took 2 bases from V and 2 from J, leaving 8 bases between them. The CDR3 loop is CASSPAGFTDTQYF. DNA of the CDR3: TGTGCCAGCTCACCAGCAGGGTTCACAGATACGCAGTATTTT.

This clone was seen once. The chain has TRBV5-1 and TRBJ2-7, with 13 bases that match TRBD2. CDR3 size: 14 residues. Germline V gene data show CDR1 as SGHRS and CDR2 as YFSETQ. V dropped 2 bases and J dropped 6; count of bases not matched to a gene: 2. CDR3 loop: CASSLGTSGTEQYF. The DNA for the CDR3 is TGCGCCAGCAGCTTAGGGACTAGCGGGACCGAGCAGTACTTC.

The V call is TRBV19, the J call TRBJ2-1; 16 bases agree with TRBD2. Trimming removed 5 bases from V and 4 bases from J; junction bases left unmatched: 5. The CDR3 consists of 17 residues. CDR1 is LNHDA and CDR2 is SQIVND in the germline V gene (reference sequence). This CDR3 reads CASSGPGLAGGYNEQFF. CDR3 bases: TGTGCCAGTAGTGGCCCGGGACTAGCGGGGGGGTACAATGAGCAGTTCTTC. Full variable domain (remainder filled in from reference TRBV19 and TRBJ2-1): DGGITQSPKYLFRKEGQNVTLSCEQNLNHDAMYWYRQDPGQGLRLIYYSQIVNDFQKGDIAEGYSVSREKKESFPLTVTSAQKNPTAFYLCASSGPGLAGGYNEQFFGPGTRLTVL.

The V and J genes are TRBV21-1 and TRBJ1-1. TRBV21-1 is a known pseudogene. CDR3 length equals 13 residues. CDR3 loop: CASSKIRRAEAFF. CDR3 sequence (DNA): TGTGCCAGCAGCAAAATTCGACGGGCTGAAGCTTTCTTT.

The sample holds one count of this clone. The J gene is TRBJ2-1, the V gene TRBV20-1; TRBD2 matches at 7 bases. Germline CDR1 reads DFQATT; CDR2 reads SNEGSKA (reference sequence). Unmatched junction bases numbered 5, after V lost 7 bases and J lost 8 bases. The length of the CDR3 is 11 residues. CDR3 nucleotide sequence: TGCAGTGTGGGGGGGGTGGATGAGCAGTTCTTC. Protein product: CSVGGVDEQFF.

The chain recombines TRBV2 with TRBJ2-3; D unresolved. The germline V gene encodes CDR1 SNHLY and CDR2 FYNNEI. V gave up 0 bases and J gave up 4 bases, with 14 bases separating them. This CDR3 contains 16 residues. DNA of the CDR3: TGTGCCAGCAGTGAAGCGCTTCAGGTGAACGCAGATACGCAGTATTTT. It translates to CASSEALQVNADTQYF.

The genes are TRBV24-1 and TRBJ1-2; perhaps TRBD1 as D (6 bases). The CDR3 length is 13 residues. Trimming pared 7 bases from V and 3 bases from J, leaving 11 bases between. CDR1 KGHDR and CDR2 SFDVKD come from the germline V gene. This CDR3 is CATRGHRDYGYTF. CDR3 nucleotides: TGTGCCACCAGGGGCCACAGGGACTATGGCTACACCTTC.

This chain uses TRBV9 with TRBJ1-1; tentatively, D is TRBD1 (6 bases). Germline CDR1 reads SGDLS; CDR2 reads YYNGEE. The CDR3 has 13 amino acids. The ends were cut back, 4 bases at V and 5 bases at J, with 12 bases in the middle. The CDR3 region is CASSPHRDTEAFF. The CDR3 nucleotides read TGTGCCAGCAGCCCCCACAGGGATACTGAAGCTTTCTTT.

V is TRBV19 and J is TRBJ1-5; the match to TRBD1 covers 9 bases. The CDR3 sequence is 16 residues long. CDR1 and CDR2 (germline): LNHDA, SQIVND (reference sequence). The V gene end was trimmed by 7 bases and the J gene end by 5 bases; junction bases not matched to a gene: 12. CDR3 DNA sequence: TGTGCCAGTACCGCATTGGGGACAGGGAGCCATCAGCCCCAGCATTTT. Translating gives CASTALGTGSHQPQHF. Variable domain in full (rest from reference TRBV19 and TRBJ1-5): DGGITQSPKYLFRKEGQNVTLSCEQNLNHDAMYWYRQDPGQGLRLIYYSQIVNDFQKGDIAEGYSVSREKKESFPLTVTSAQKNPTAFYLCASTALGTGSHQPQHFGDGTRLSIL.

The V and J genes are TRBV4-1 and TRBJ1-2; D perhaps matches TRBD1 (5 bases). Germline lookup yields CDR1 MGHRA and CDR2 YSYEKL. The CDR3 extends over 15 amino acids. Trimming stripped 9 bases from V and 7 bases from J, with 24 bases between. Written as DNA, the CDR3 is TGCGCCAGTTCTAAACAGGAGCAGGTCCCGGGTGGCTACACCTTC. It is translated as CASSKQEQVPGGYTF.

V usage is TRBV12-3 or TRBV12-4 and J usage is TRBJ1-1, with a possible D match to TRBD1 (5 bases). The germline V and J ends were trimmed by 6 bases and 3 bases, with 11 bases remaining between them. The CDR3 has 13 amino acids. The CDR3 sequence: CASSPDSHTEAFF. The CDR3 DNA sequence: TGTGCCAGCAGCCCAGACAGCCACACTGAAGCTTTCTTT.

The rearrangement uses TRBV5-1 and TRBJ1-1; 9 bases map to TRBD1. V lost 4 bases, J lost 2 bases, and 9 bases stayed unmatched. From germline, CDR1 is SGHRS and CDR2 YFSETQ. This CDR3 spans 16 amino acids. CDR3 bases: TGCGCCAGCAGCCCGGGACAGGGAGCCCTTAACACTGAAGCTTTCTTT. It encodes CASSPGQGALNTEAFF.

The table lists this clone with a few counts. The chain joins TRBV19 to TRBJ2-1; D perhaps matches TRBD2 (5 bases). CDR1 is LNHDA and CDR2 is SQIVND in the germline V gene (reference sequence). Trimming took off 4 bases at V and 8 bases at J, with 12 bases between the two ends. This CDR3 contains 13 residues. CDR3 residues: CASSSPPRDEQFF. The CDR3 DNA reads as TGTGCCAGTAGTAGTCCGCCGAGGGATGAGCAGTTCTTC.

The chain links TRBV30 to TRBJ1-2; possibly TRBD1 for D (5 bases). Germline V lookup: CDR1 GTSNPN, CDR2 SVGIG (reference sequence). CDR3 length: 13 amino acids. Trimming removed 8 bases at V and 3 bases at J, with 16 bases between. The CDR3 DNA reads TGTGCCGGGTCTCAGGGTTGGGACTATGGCTACACCTTC. Translation gives CAGSQGWDYGYTF.

This clone was detected only a few times. J is TRBJ1-1 and V is TRBV6-5; 9 bases line up with TRBD1. The CDR3 loop spans 15 amino acids. Germline V lookup: CDR1 MNHEY, CDR2 SVGAGI. J lost 1 base, V lost 5 bases, and 5 bases had no gene match. In nucleotides, the CDR3 is TGTGCCAGCAGTATACGACAGGGGGGGAACACTGAAGCTTTCTTT. This sequence encodes CASSIRQGGNTEAFF.

J is TRBJ2-1 and V is TRBV5-1, with TRBD1 identical over 8 bases. The CDR3 has 16 residues. Looked up from germline, CDR1 is SGHRS and CDR2 is YFSETQ. V lost 0 bases to trimming and J lost 7 bases; unmatched junction nucleotides: 9. The CDR3 loop reads CASSLGTGSTKNEQFF. CDR3 sequence (DNA): TGCGCCAGCAGCTTGGGGACAGGGTCTACGAAGAATGAGCAGTTCTTC. The full variable domain, with the rest looked up from reference TRBV5-1 and TRBJ2-1, is KAGVTQTPRYLIKTRGQQVTLSCSPISGHRSVSWYQQTPGQGLQFLFEYFSETQRNKGNFPGRFSGRQFSNSRSEMNVSTLELGDSALYLCASSLGTGSTKNEQFFGPGTRLTVL.